The text below deals with one TCR beta chain. Its antigen is not known. This entry comes from a study of cytomegalovirus exposure and HLA in healthy donors. Study observations and caveats: Within an earlier analysis, most TCR beta V segments proved productive either about 90% or about 30% of the time. 164 TCR beta chains were listed as cytomegalovirus-associated. Among the most significant clusters, several appeared linked to common viral pathogens in a later analysis. Three CMV-associated chains were confirmed in vitro to be specific for CMV antigens.

PCR used 60 Vbeta primers and 13 Jbeta primers. Clones were read by immunoSEQ multiplex PCR, and TCRdb kept only the in-frame ones, dropping some. The sample lists 150,000 to 200,000 clones, approximately 82% occurring once. The receptor's source is a woman under 40 in good health and CMV-seronegative. The sequenced sample was PBMCs.

DNA for the CDR3: TGTGCCAGCAGTTCGACAGGGATCCAGAAAACCTACGAGCAGTACTTC. Protein sequence: CASSSTGIQKTYEQYF. The chain links TRBV27 to TRBJ2-7; TRBD1 matches 7 bases. Germline lookup yields CDR1 MNHEY and CDR2 SMNVEV (reference sequence). V dropped 4 bases and J dropped 2; count of bases not matched to a gene: 11. This CDR3 is 16 amino acids long.